Listed below are T cell receptor beta chains from one sample, sequenced in a study of T cell repertoires in cytomegalovirus infection. Their antigen targets remain unknown. TCRdb redid the calling of the reads with MiXCR, one entry per CDR3 protein. The sample lists more than 20,000 distinct CDR3 sequences, roughly 20% seen once, with roughly nine tenths in the top ten. Source: CD8+ T cells from cultured PBMCs, taken from culture after CMV antigen stimulation. All receptors derive from a human donor in good health (CMV status not recorded). Some clones in this sample may be carry-over from other donors' samples. The CDR3 runs from the conserved cysteine through the conserved F or W. The D gene is left open where the match is weak. Only part of the rows carry a size: once, few, many, or a class if the clone is expanded.

v_gene: TRBV20-1; abundance: few; d_gene: NA; j_gene: TRBJ2-7; CDR3aa: CSAKRVSSYEQYF; CDR3nt: TGCAGTGCCAAGCGGGTTAGCTCCTACGAGCAGTACTTC
v_gene: TRBV29-1; abundance: NA; d_gene: NA; j_gene: TRBJ2-7; CDR3aa: CSVAQGPIYEQYF; CDR3nt: TGCAGCGTTGCACAGGGACCGATCTACGAGCAGTACTTC
v_gene: TRBV6-8; abundance: NA; d_gene: TRBD1; j_gene: TRBJ1-5; CDR3aa: CASSPSYYLVRTGGVGNQPQHF; CDR3nt: TGTGCCAGCAGTCCTAGTTACTACCTGGTTAGGACAGGGGGCGTGGGCAATCAGCCCCAGCATTTT
v_gene: TRBV15; abundance: NA; d_gene: TRBD1; j_gene: TRBJ2-2; CDR3aa: CATSRVELWTGTTGELFF; CDR3nt: TGTGCCACCAGCAGAGTCGAACTTTGGACAGGGACCACCGGGGAGCTGTTTTTT
v_gene: TRBV2; abundance: few; d_gene: NA; j_gene: TRBJ1-2; CDR3aa: CASSEAREEGFYYGYTF; CDR3nt: TGTGCCAGCAGTGAAGCCCGGGAGGAGGGCTTTTACTATGGCTACACCTTC
v_gene: TRBV10-3; abundance: few; d_gene: NA; j_gene: TRBJ1-3; CDR3aa: CAISESAGTGNTIYF; CDR3nt: TGTGCCATCAGTGAGTCCGCAGGAACTGGAAACACCATATATTTT
v_gene: TRBV7-2; abundance: many; d_gene: TRBD2; j_gene: TRBJ2-5; CDR3aa: CASSSGLAGVLYQETQYF; CDR3nt: TGTGCCAGCAGCTCCGGACTAGCGGGGGTGCTTTACCAAGAGACCCAGTACTTC
v_gene: TRBV7-2; abundance: many; d_gene: TRBD1; j_gene: TRBJ2-5; CDR3aa: CASSLEMRQGFFQQETQYF; CDR3nt: TGTGCCAGCAGCTTAGAAATGAGACAGGGGTTCTTTCAGCAAGAGACCCAGTACTTC
v_gene: TRBV5-6; abundance: few; d_gene: NA; j_gene: TRBJ2-5; CDR3aa: CASSFGDRDGTQYF; CDR3nt: TGTGCCAGCAGCTTTGGGGACCGGGACGGCACCCAGTACTTC
v_gene: TRBV19; abundance: NA; d_gene: TRBD1; j_gene: TRBJ1-5; CDR3aa: CASNPDRVDNQPQHF; CDR3nt: TGTGCCAGTAACCCTGACAGGGTTGACAATCAGCCCCAGCATTTT
v_gene: TRBV5-1; abundance: few; d_gene: NA; j_gene: TRBJ1-1; CDR3aa: CASTLVAASMNTEAFF; CDR3nt: TGCGCCAGCACCTTAGTAGCCGCTAGTATGAACACTGAAGCTTTCTTT